This T cell receptor (beta chain) was sequenced in a study of control samples from healthy donors and cancer patients. Deletions cut 4 bases from V and 2 bases from J, with 13 bases between. The CDR3 is 15 residues long. Per germline, CDR1 SNHLY and CDR2 FYNNEI. The table came from immunoSEQ multiplex PCR; TCRdb's copy has only in-frame clones and leaves some out. The data hold about 94,000 clones, with 90% observed a single time. Input material: blood. The gene calls are TRBV2 and TRBJ2-3, with a tentative D call TRBD2 (6 bases). This clonotype was sampled from a woman between 18 and 29 years old in good health. CDR3 nucleotide sequence: TGTGCCAGCAGTGGTGGCGGGGCGTTCACAGATACGCAGTATTTT. As protein: CASSGGGAFTDTQYF.